This is a list of T cell receptor beta chains from one sample in a study of blood T cell repertoires in COVID-19. Repertoires were generated with immunoSEQ multiplex PCR, while TCRdb's copy carries only in-frame clones and drops some. The sample includes a few hundred thousand clones, more than 70% seen only once; the top ten take 6.5% to 9.5%. The sequencing sample was made of peripheral blood. Receptors were obtained from a woman between 50 and 59 years old who had recovered from COVID-19. Both conserved end residues are part of each CDR3. D genes are given only for firm matches. The listing skips clone size in some rows; elsewhere it reads once, few, many or a size class.

v_call	j_call	clone_size	d_call	cdr3_aa	cdr3_nt
TRBV6-2/TRBV6-3	TRBJ1-1	-	-	CASSYSNGRTEAFF	TGTGCCAGCAGTTACTCGAACGGGAGGACTGAAGCTTTCTTT
TRBV6-5	TRBJ1-1	-	TRBD1	CASSYLRDRGSGEAFF	TGTGCCAGCAGTTACCTGCGGGACAGGGGGTCTGGTGAAGCTTTCTTT
TRBV27	TRBJ2-1	-	-	CASSLRRLSYNEQFF	TGTGCCAGCAGTTTGAGGAGGCTCTCCTACAATGAGCAGTTCTTC
TRBV6-6	TRBJ1-1	-	TRBD1	CATFHRGLLGTEAFF	TGTGCCACCTTTCACAGGGGGCTTTTGGGGACTGAAGCTTTCTTT
TRBV7-2	TRBJ2-7	-	TRBD2	CASSLESGGAYEQYF	TGTGCCAGCAGCTTAGAGTCCGGGGGGGCCTACGAGCAGTACTTC
TRBV15	TRBJ1-4	-	-	CATSPGFTTNEKLFF	TGTGCCACCAGCCCGGGATTTACAACTAATGAAAAACTGTTTTTT
TRBV10-3	TRBJ2-2	-	TRBD2	CAARLAGGRTGELFF	TGTGCCGCGAGACTAGCGGGAGGTCGGACCGGGGAGCTGTTTTTT
TRBV28	TRBJ1-2	-	-	CASSTLEVGANYGYTF	TGTGCCAGCAGTACCCTCGAAGTGGGAGCTAACTATGGCTACACCTTC
TRBV5-4	TRBJ2-7	-	TRBD1	CASSLAGQGFYEQYF	TGTGCCAGCAGCCTCGCGGGACAGGGTTTCTACGAGCAGTACTTC
TRBV28	TRBJ2-7	few	TRBD1	CASNLQGAHEQYF	TGTGCCAGCAACTTACAGGGGGCTCACGAGCAGTACTTC
TRBV5-1	TRBJ1-1	-	TRBD1	CASSLVPGQTEAFF	TGCGCCAGCAGCTTGGTTCCGGGACAGACTGAAGCTTTCTTT
TRBV3-1/TRBV3-2	TRBJ2-1	-	TRBD2	CASSQVNSGRAREQFF	TGTGCCAGCAGCCAAGTAAATAGCGGGAGGGCCAGGGAGCAGTTCTTC
TRBV5-1	TRBJ2-1	-	TRBD2	CASSPGLAAPYNEQFF	TGCGCCAGCAGCCCCGGACTAGCGGCTCCCTACAATGAGCAGTTCTTC
TRBV21-1	TRBJ1-5	-	-	CASEFGQTIYSNQPQHF	TGTGCCAGCGAGTTCGGACAAACTATCTATAGCAATCAGCCCCAGCATTTT
TRBV7-2	TRBJ2-1	-	-	CASSLVPGLSYEQFF	TGTGCCAGCAGCTTAGTTCCGGGACTCTCCTATGAGCAGTTCTTC
TRBV4-1	TRBJ2-1	-	TRBD2	CASSQSSGSHNEQFF	TGCGCCAGCAGCCAATCTAGCGGGAGCCACAATGAGCAGTTCTTC
TRBV18	TRBJ1-1	-	-	CASSASATVLTEAFF	TGTGCCAGCTCAGCCAGTGCTACAGTCCTCACTGAAGCTTTCTTT
TRBV28	TRBJ1-3	-	-	CASSRAQGFRGNTIYF	TGTGCCAGCAGCCGAGCCCAGGGATTCCGGGGAAACACCATATATTTT
TRBV18	TRBJ2-7	-	TRBD1	CASSYLGTGGYEQYF	TGTGCCAGCTCATACCTAGGGACAGGGGGCTACGAGCAGTACTTC
TRBV9	TRBJ2-1	few	TRBD2	CASSVGLAGVYNEQFF	TGTGCCAGCAGCGTAGGGCTAGCGGGAGTCTACAATGAGCAGTTCTTC
TRBV7-9	TRBJ1-4	-	-	CASSLAFGGENEKLFF	TGTGCCAGCAGCTTAGCTTTCGGCGGTGAGAATGAAAAACTGTTTTTT
TRBV6-5	TRBJ1-2	-	-	CASSYEGFGYTF	TGTGCCAGCAGTTACGAGGGCTTTGGCTACACCTTC
TRBV28	TRBJ2-7	-	TRBD2	CASAGGRAFEQYF	TGTGCCAGCGCGGGCGGGAGGGCTTTCGAGCAGTACTTC
TRBV30	TRBJ2-5	-	TRBD1	CAWSVTRGPGAETQYF	TGTGCCTGGAGTGTAACCAGGGGGCCGGGAGCAGAGACCCAGTACTTC
TRBV21-1	TRBJ2-5	once	-	CASSKLTSGAGAQETQYF	TGTGCCAGCAGCAAGTTGACTAGCGGGGCGGGGGCCCAAGAGACCCAGTACTTC
TRBV10-3	TRBJ1-1	-	-	CAISDPGTRNTEAFF	TGTGCCATCAGTGACCCCGGGACAAGAAACACTGAAGCTTTCTTT
TRBV11-2	TRBJ1-4	-	-	CASSLVGAETEELFF	TGTGCCAGCAGCTTAGTAGGGGCTGAGACCGAAGAACTGTTTTTT
TRBV19	TRBJ1-1	-	-	CASSITGGGTEAFF	TGTGCCAGTAGTATAACCGGGGGTGGCACTGAAGCTTTCTTT
TRBV6-5	TRBJ2-7	-	-	CASSTNRVVQYF	TGTGCCAGCAGTACGAACAGGGTTGTGCAGTACTTC
TRBV29-1	TRBJ1-1	-	TRBD1	CSVEQGAKTEAFF	TGCAGCGTAGAGCAGGGGGCAAAAACTGAAGCTTTCTTT
TRBV28	TRBJ2-4	once	TRBD2	CASTPTGFGTSGGPGAKNIQYF	TGTGCCAGCACACCAACGGGATTCGGGACTAGCGGGGGGCCGGGGGCCAAAAACATTCAGTACTTC
TRBV29-1	TRBJ2-7	-	TRBD2	CSVGRRLAGIDEQYF	TGCAGCGTTGGCAGGAGACTAGCGGGAATAGACGAGCAGTACTTC
TRBV7-2	TRBJ2-1	once	-	CASSLAPGEFDEQFF	TGTGCCAGCAGCTTAGCGCCGGGAGAGTTCGATGAGCAGTTCTTC
TRBV6-2/TRBV6-3	TRBJ2-7	-	TRBD2	CASSRLAGYEQYF	TGTGCCAGCAGCAGACTAGCTGGGTACGAGCAGTACTTC
TRBV9	TRBJ2-7	-	TRBD2	CASSTPQAGGGAEYEQYF	TGTGCCAGCAGCACACCCCAGGCGGGAGGGGGCGCAGAATACGAGCAGTACTTC
TRBV6-4	TRBJ1-2	once	-	CASSDLREITNYGYTF	TGTGCCAGCAGTGACCTAAGGGAGATTACTAACTATGGCTACACCTTC
TRBV27	TRBJ2-7	-	-	CASSLVLSSTTPVEQYF	TGTGCCAGCAGTTTAGTACTTTCGAGTACCACCCCCGTAGAGCAGTACTTC
TRBV4-2	TRBJ2-5	-	TRBD2	CASSQGAGGARETQYF	TGTGCCAGCAGCCAGGGCGCGGGAGGGGCTCGGGAGACCCAGTACTTC
TRBV18	TRBJ2-2	once	TRBD1	CASSPSRQGVTGELFF	TGTGCCAGCTCACCTAGCCGACAGGGTGTCACCGGGGAGCTGTTTTTT
TRBV3-1/TRBV3-2	TRBJ2-3	-	TRBD2	CASSQDRGGADTQYF	TGTGCCAGCAGCCAAGATCGGGGGGGGGCGGATACGCAGTATTTT
TRBV5-6	TRBJ1-1	-	-	CASSLKPDTEAFF	TGTGCCAGCAGCTTGAAGCCGGACACTGAAGCTTTCTTT
TRBV3-1/TRBV3-2	TRBJ2-3	-	-	CASSQDTRAGNTQYF	TGTGCCAGCAGCCAAGATACTCGGGCGGGAAATACGCAGTATTTT
TRBV7-2	TRBJ2-7	-	-	CASTLATDSPEQYF	TGTGCCAGCACCTTAGCTACGGACAGCCCCGAGCAGTACTTC
TRBV7-2	TRBJ2-3	-	TRBD1	CASSQQTGITDTQYF	TGTGCCAGCAGCCAACAGACAGGGATCACAGATACGCAGTATTTT
TRBV30	TRBJ1-1	-	-	CAWSDIQGRGVKEAFF	TGTGCCTGGAGTGACATACAGGGACGAGGAGTCAAGGAGGCTTTCTTT
TRBV3-1/TRBV3-2	TRBJ2-5	once	-	CASSLRGTRSQETQYF	TGTGCCAGCAGCCTAAGGGGAACAAGGAGCCAAGAGACCCAGTACTTC
TRBV20-1	TRBJ1-2	once	-	CSPPGRGYTF	TGCAGTCCCCCGGGGAGGGGCTACACCTTC
TRBV10-1	TRBJ2-7	-	TRBD1	CASRWTGSSYEQYF	TGCGCCAGCAGGTGGACAGGGAGCTCCTACGAGCAGTACTTC
TRBV9	TRBJ2-7	once	TRBD2	CASSVGSGPSYEQYF	TGTGCCAGCAGCGTCGGTAGCGGGCCCTCCTACGAGCAGTACTTC
TRBV5-8	TRBJ2-2	-	TRBD1	CASSRDLGQGAFTGELFF	TGTGCCAGCAGCCGCGACCTAGGACAGGGGGCCTTTACCGGGGAGCTGTTTTTT
TRBV3-1/TRBV3-2	TRBJ2-1	-	TRBD1	CASSRDRGWNEQFF	TGTGCCAGCAGCCGGGACAGGGGGTGGAATGAGCAGTTCTTC